This entry is about one TCR beta chain. The antigen is not known. Germline trimming cut 5 bases from V and 0 bases from J; bases unmatched to any gene: 2. The length of the CDR3 is 15 residues. Looked up from germline, CDR1 is KGHSH and CDR2 is LQKENI. Multiplex PCR relied on 32 V and 13 J primers to amplify TCR beta CDR3. MiXCR, applied by TCRdb to the multiplex PCR reads, yields one record per CDR3 protein. Of 2,500 or so distinct CDR3 sequences in the sample, more than 20% were seen once. The template for each sample was roughly 610 ng of genomic DNA, which had been extracted from bulk tumor tissue. In surgery, several biopsies were collected from each primary tumor at widely spaced sites. Enrolled individuals presented with untreated, newly diagnosed non-small cell lung cancer and received curative surgery. This entry belongs to a study of immune heterogeneity within non-small cell lung tumors. Study observations and caveats: Tumor sites within a patient were found to share identical dominant CDR3 beta clonotypes, and site-unique high-frequency clones were also present.

This chain links TRBV18 with TRBJ2-2; 8 bases align to TRBD1. The clonotype was recovered from a man aged 45-60 years with non-small cell lung cancer. Specimen: lung tumor tissue. In nucleotides, the CDR3 is TGTGCCAGCTCATCGGGACAGGCGAACACCGGGGAGCTGTTTTTT. The encoded protein is CASSSGQANTGELFF.